This T cell receptor (beta chain) was identified during a study of blood T cell repertoires in COVID-19. Study-level information: There were acute and convalescent COVID-19 samples, and they came from the United States, Italy and Spain. Sample material is recorded as cDNA or gDNA derived from T cells, B-cell-depleted T cells, or PBMCs.

Clones were read by immunoSEQ multiplex PCR, and TCRdb kept only the in-frame ones, dropping some. The sample contains about 350,000 clones, about 92% of which appear only once. Trimming took 2 bases from V and 1 from J, leaving 17 bases between them. The CDR3 contains 17 residues. Per the germline V gene, CDR1 is MGHRA and CDR2 is YSYEKL. The TCR sequence derives from a woman aged 55-69 years with COVID-19, enrolled during active disease. Sequencing was carried out using peripheral blood. The V and J genes are TRBV4-1 and TRBJ1-1; no firm D call. CDR3 loop: CASSQSGLGPRNTEAFF. CDR3 sequence (DNA): TGCGCCAGCAGCCAAAGCGGGTTGGGCCCAAGGAACACTGAAGCTTTCTTT.